The rows below give T cell receptor beta chains drawn from one sample of a study of shared clonotypes between healthy human individuals. Libraries were prepared by immunoSEQ multiplex PCR; TCRdb keeps only in-frame clonotypes and omits some of them. The table shows around 2.1 million clones, with under 97% occurring only once. The sample was naive CD4+ T cells sorted from blood. All receptors come from a young man in good health. CDR3s include the opening cysteine and the closing phenylalanine or tryptophan. Fields, in order: clone size, D gene, V gene, J gene, CDR3 protein, CDR3 DNA. D genes are given only for firm matches. Clone size is given for some rows only: seen once, a few or many times, or a class if the clone is expanded.

NA	NA	TRBV30	TRBJ1-5	CAWSRTNQPQHF	TGTGCCTGGAGTCGGACAAACCAGCCCCAGCATTTT
NA	TRBD1	TRBV6-5	TRBJ2-7	CATERTGRSYEQYF	TGTGCCACGGAGAGGACAGGGAGGTCGTACGAGCAGTACTTC
NA	TRBD1	TRBV29-1	TRBJ2-7	CSVRQGAYQTYEQYF	TGCAGCGTGAGACAGGGGGCCTACCAGACCTACGAGCAGTACTTC
NA	NA	TRBV28	TRBJ1-5	CASGPGGKVQPQHF	TGTGCCAGCGGGCCGGGGGGCAAGGTTCAGCCCCAGCATTTT
NA	NA	TRBV19	TRBJ2-5	CASSIEGADTSETQYF	TGTGCCAGTAGTATAGAGGGGGCCGACACTAGTGAGACCCAGTACTTC
once	TRBD1	TRBV5-8	TRBJ2-3	CASSNRDRGTDTQYF	TGTGCCAGCAGCAACCGGGACAGGGGCACAGATACGCAGTATTTT
NA	TRBD2	TRBV6-1	TRBJ2-2	CASSATSGGANTGELFF	TGTGCCAGCAGTGCGACTAGCGGAGGGGCGAACACCGGGGAGCTGTTTTTT
NA	TRBD2	TRBV9	TRBJ2-5	CASSVVASGGPGETQYF	TGTGCCAGCAGCGTAGTGGCTAGCGGGGGGCCGGGGGAGACCCAGTACTTC
NA	TRBD1	TRBV5-1	TRBJ2-7	CASSVRDRTYEQYF	TGCGCCAGCAGCGTCCGGGACAGAACCTACGAGCAGTACTTC
NA	TRBD1	TRBV6-5	TRBJ2-1	CASSADLDRAPFF	TGTGCCAGCAGTGCAGACTTGGACAGGGCGCCGTTCTTC
NA	NA	TRBV25-1	TRBJ2-5	CASSDSGWVSQETQYF	TGTGCCAGCAGTGATTCAGGATGGGTATCCCAAGAGACCCAGTACTTC
NA	NA	TRBV10-3	TRBJ1-1	CAISADSLNTEAFF	TGTGCCATCAGCGCTGACAGCCTCAACACTGAAGCTTTCTTT
NA	TRBD2	TRBV7-2	TRBJ2-2	CASSNGLAGVSWTGELFF	TGTGCCAGCAGCAATGGACTAGCGGGAGTGAGTTGGACCGGGGAGCTGTTTTTT
NA	TRBD1	TRBV10-3	TRBJ1-2	CAISATWDRDHGYTF	TGTGCCATCAGTGCCACCTGGGACAGGGATCATGGCTACACCTTC
NA	NA	TRBV5-6	TRBJ2-3	CASSLYNRETDTQYF	TGTGCCAGCAGCTTGTACAACAGGGAAACAGATACGCAGTATTTT
NA	NA	TRBV29-1	TRBJ2-7	CSVSDRATAAYEQYF	TGCAGCGTTTCTGATCGGGCAACCGCAGCCTACGAGCAGTACTTC
NA	TRBD2	TRBV30	TRBJ2-1	CAWSVLSSGSYNEQFF	TGTGCCTGGAGTGTACTGTCTAGCGGGTCCTACAATGAGCAGTTCTTC
NA	NA	TRBV6-4	TRBJ1-6	CASSERSSYNSPLHF	TGTGCCAGCAGTGAGCGGAGCTCCTATAATTCACCCCTCCACTTT
once	NA	TRBV5-4	TRBJ1-1	CASRNPRVNTEAFF	TGTGCCAGCAGAAACCCCAGGGTCAACACTGAAGCTTTCTTT
NA	NA	TRBV12-5	TRBJ1-1	CASGLGQGGVNTEAFF	TGTGCTAGTGGTTTGGGACAAGGGGGGGTGAACACTGAAGCTTTCTTT
NA	TRBD2	TRBV6-1	TRBJ2-1	CASSDAGGPNEQFF	TGTGCCAGCAGTGACGCGGGAGGACCCAATGAGCAGTTCTTC
NA	TRBD1	TRBV28	TRBJ2-3	CASRPQGPANTQYF	TGTGCCAGCAGACCACAGGGGCCCGCAAATACGCAGTATTTT
NA	TRBD2	TRBV29-1	TRBJ2-3	CSVVLAGGPPDTQYF	TGCAGCGTCGTCTTGGCGGGGGGGCCTCCAGATACGCAGTATTTT
NA	TRBD2	TRBV6-5	TRBJ2-3	CASSRGLAGVDTQYF	TGTGCCAGCAGTCGTGGACTAGCGGGGGTTGATACGCAGTATTTT
NA	NA	TRBV7-2	TRBJ2-5	CASSLNSFQETQYF	TGTGCCAGCAGCTTAAACTCGTTTCAAGAGACCCAGTACTTC
NA	NA	TRBV10-3	TRBJ2-3	CAINGATDTQYF	TGTGCCATCAATGGGGCCACAGATACGCAGTATTTT
NA	NA	TRBV21-1	TRBJ1-1	CASSKRTGKNTEAFF	TGTGCCAGCAGCAAAAGGACAGGGAAGAACACTGAAGCTTTCTTT
NA	NA	TRBV6-5	TRBJ2-4	CASSSALAKNIQYF	TGTGCCAGCAGCTCGGCTCTAGCCAAAAACATTCAGTACTTC
once	NA	TRBV30	TRBJ2-1	CAWSASSSEQFF	TGTGCCTGGAGCGCGAGCAGCAGTGAGCAGTTCTTC
NA	NA	TRBV6-5	TRBJ1-1	CASSKTLAGRTEAFF	TGTGCCAGCAGTAAAACCCTGGCAGGGCGGACTGAAGCTTTCTTT
NA	NA	TRBV7-9	TRBJ2-7	CASSPLSEQYF	TGTGCCAGCAGCCCACTCTCCGAGCAGTACTTC
NA	NA	TRBV5-4	TRBJ2-7	CASSFDRIYEQYF	TGTGCCAGCAGCTTCGACAGGATCTACGAGCAGTACTTC
NA	TRBD1	TRBV7-6	TRBJ1-2	CASSLGQGVGGYTF	TGTGCCAGCAGCTTGGGACAGGGGGTGGGTGGCTACACCTTC
NA	NA	TRBV7-2	TRBJ2-3	CASSRPGGQSTDTQYF	TGTGCCAGCAGCCGCCCTGGCGGGCAGAGCACAGATACGCAGTATTTT
NA	TRBD2	TRBV14	TRBJ2-7	CASSQSGSMYEQYF	TGTGCCAGCAGCCAGAGCGGGAGTATGTACGAGCAGTACTTC
NA	NA	TRBV7-2	TRBJ1-1	CASSIRNVDRTGAFF	TGTGCCAGCAGCATACGAAATGTGGACCGGACGGGGGCTTTCTTT
NA	TRBD1	TRBV23-1	TRBJ1-2	CASSPPGQGARPNGYTF	TGCGCCAGCAGTCCTCCGGGACAGGGGGCGCGGCCGAATGGCTACACCTTC
NA	NA	TRBV25-1	TRBJ1-1	CASSFPGENTEAFF	TGTGCCAGCAGCTTCCCGGGAGAGAACACTGAAGCTTTCTTT
NA	TRBD1	TRBV10-1	TRBJ2-2	CASSDRTGANTGELFF	TGCGCCAGCAGTGACAGGACAGGTGCGAACACCGGGGAGCTGTTTTTT
NA	NA	TRBV7-8	TRBJ2-2	CASSQILAGGELFF	TGTGCCAGCAGTCAAATACTAGCAGGCGGGGAGCTGTTTTTT
NA	NA	TRBV2	TRBJ2-3	CASSGQNTDTQYF	TGTGCCAGCAGTGGGCAGAACACAGATACGCAGTATTTT
NA	NA	TRBV30	TRBJ1-2	CAWMETGSADFYGYTF	TGTGCCTGGATGGAGACAGGAAGCGCCGACTTCTATGGCTACACCTTC
NA	TRBD1	TRBV18	TRBJ1-4	CASSPLDRGDHWGEKLFF	TGTGCCAGCTCCCCCCTGGACAGGGGAGATCACTGGGGGGAAAAACTGTTTTTT
NA	NA	TRBV5-4	TRBJ2-7	CASSFDRYSYEQYF	TGTGCCAGCAGCTTTGACAGATACTCCTACGAGCAGTACTTC